This TCR beta chain derives from a study of CD8 T cells in ankylosing spondylitis. This clonotype is medium-sized by share. Trimming took off 0 bases at V and 4 bases at J, with 13 bases between the two ends. The CDR3 loop spans 16 amino acids. Germline V gene lookup returns CDR1 MNHEY and CDR2 SVGAGI. TCRdb re-derived calls from the 5' RACE reads in MiXCR, one entry per CDR3 protein. The data contain about 130,000 distinct CDR3 sequences, around 9.3% of them singletons. The V gene is TRBV6-5, the J gene TRBJ2-1; D may correspond to TRBD1 or TRBD2 (7 bases each). Input material: blood, either unsorted or a sorted T cell fraction (not recorded which). This clonotype originated in a male donor with ankylosing spondylitis or in good health (not recorded which). This chain's CDR3 is CASSYSGRGPYNEQFF. The CDR3 coding sequence is TGTGCCAGCAGTTACTCGGGGAGGGGGCCTTACAATGAGCAGTTCTTC.